A single count supports the clone carrying this T cell receptor beta chain. Germline V gene sequence: CDR1 GTSNPN, CDR2 SVGIG (reference sequence). The CDR3 has 13 residues. Deletions cut 2 bases from V and 4 bases from J, with 9 bases between. The data originate from a study of T cell changes during pregnancy in multiple sclerosis. Generated by immunoSEQ multiplex PCR, the TCRdb table keeps only in-frame clones and is missing some. The sample includes 91,000 or so clones, 85% to 95% of them seen just once. The input for sequencing was peripheral blood, taken after pregnancy. The gene calls are TRBV30 and TRBJ1-3, with D tentatively TRBD1 (5 bases). This receptor was obtained from a female donor with multiple sclerosis, enrolled in a pregnancy study. DNA of the CDR3: TGTGCCTGGAGTTTCAGGGTCGGAAACACCATATATTTT. It codes for CAWSFRVGNTIYF.